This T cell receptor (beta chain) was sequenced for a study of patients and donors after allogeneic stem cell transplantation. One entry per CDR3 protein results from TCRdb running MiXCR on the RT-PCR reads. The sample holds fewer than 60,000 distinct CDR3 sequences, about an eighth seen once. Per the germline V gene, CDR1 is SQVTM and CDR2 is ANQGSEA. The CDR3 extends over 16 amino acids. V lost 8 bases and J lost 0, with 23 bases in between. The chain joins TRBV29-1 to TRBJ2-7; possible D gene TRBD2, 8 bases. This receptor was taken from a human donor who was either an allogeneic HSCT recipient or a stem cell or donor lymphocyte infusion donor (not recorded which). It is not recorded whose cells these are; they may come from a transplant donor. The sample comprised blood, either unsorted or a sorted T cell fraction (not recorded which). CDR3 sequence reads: CSSGGDPRGVSYEQYF. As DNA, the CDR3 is TGCAGCTCAGGGGGAGATCCGCGGGGGGTCTCCTACGAGCAGTACTTC.